This T cell receptor beta chain was documented in a study of shared clonotypes between healthy human individuals. Across the study: CD4 naive and memory got three plates each, CD8 naive two, CD8 memory one. General study points: Naive CD4 clonotypes were shared across a few donors at 4.5% to 6%. Rarefaction indicated that sorted-subset sequencing remained incomplete although depth was large.

As to this clone: Its antigen is not identified.

The length of the CDR3 is 16 residues. Trimming removed 4 bases at V and 2 bases at J, with 12 bases between. The germline gives CDR1 ENHRY, CDR2 SYGVKD. Over several immunoSEQ plates, each subset's genomic DNA was distributed in even portions. The assay was immunoSEQ multiplex PCR, and TCRdb's table has in-frame clones only and misses some. The sample lists 2 million to 2.5 million clones, nearly 97% occurring once. The chain combines TRBV10-3 with TRBJ2-6, with D unclear. This TCR came from a man aged 18 to 29 in good health. The material sequenced was naive CD4+ T cells sorted from blood. Sample subset: CD45RA+ positively selected. CDR3 residues: CAISGLGKTGANVLTF. For the CDR3, the DNA is TGTGCCATCAGTGGATTAGGCAAGACTGGGGCCAACGTCCTGACTTTC.